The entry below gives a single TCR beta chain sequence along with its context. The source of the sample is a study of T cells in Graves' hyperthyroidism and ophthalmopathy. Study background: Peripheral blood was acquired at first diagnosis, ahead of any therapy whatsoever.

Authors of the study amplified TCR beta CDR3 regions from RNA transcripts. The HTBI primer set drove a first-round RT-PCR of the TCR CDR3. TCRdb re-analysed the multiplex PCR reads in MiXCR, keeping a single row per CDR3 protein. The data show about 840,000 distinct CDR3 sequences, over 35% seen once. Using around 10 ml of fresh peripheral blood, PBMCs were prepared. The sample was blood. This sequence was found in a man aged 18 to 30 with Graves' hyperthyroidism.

The CDR3 nucleotides read TGTGCCAGCAGTTTGGGCAGTAAGAGGACCCAGTACTTC. Protein product: CASSLGSKRTQYF. This chain connects TRBV27 to TRBJ2-5; D unresolved. The germline V gene has CDR1 MNHEY and CDR2 SMNVEV (reference sequence). The length of the CDR3 is 13 residues. V was pared by 3 bases and J by 7 bases, with 12 bases between.